The entry below gives a single T cell receptor beta chain sequence along with its context. These data are taken from a study of read filtering for tumor transcriptome and immune sequencing. Study-wide background: After DNase treatment, RNA was made into whole-transcriptome libraries.

From 350 to 500 ng of RNA, a library with molecular barcoded alpha/delta and beta/gamma adaptors was made. TCRdb redid the calling of the reads with MiXCR, one entry per CDR3 protein. The sample shows about 970 distinct CDR3 sequences, over 65% of them seen only once. Every patient had bone marrow sampled while the disease was active. Germline lookup yields CDR1 MDHEN and CDR2 SYDVKM. V dropped 2 bases and J dropped 14 bases, with 16 bases sitting between them. CDR3 size: 13 residues. The clonotype originates from a donor at least 40 years old with multiple myeloma. This table probably holds off-target reads from a library built for another chain. The J gene is TRBJ2-1, the V gene TRBV28; possibly TRBD1 for D (6 bases). What was sequenced was a population of CD138-negative cells sorted from bone marrow. The CDR3 loop reads CASSLGGVQTKFF. In DNA form, the CDR3 reads TGTGCCAGCAGTTTAGGGGGCGTCCAAACGAAGTTCTTC.